This T cell receptor (beta chain) originates from a study of OX40 agonist ivuxolimab in advanced cancers. The overall study: Each dose-escalation patient presented with hepatocellular carcinoma, melanoma, renal cell or head and neck cancer.

Method: immunoSEQ multiplex PCR; TCRdb's copy keeps in-frame clones and lacks some. The sample has 20,000 to 25,000 clones, 70% to 90% seen once; the top ten hold 34%. CDR1 is LNHDA and CDR2 is SQIVND in the germline V gene (reference sequence). The CDR3 runs to 14 residues. The ends were cut back, 1 base at V and 8 bases at J, with 14 bases in the middle. With regard to this clone: Its antigen remains unidentified.

Study results and caveats: The mean number of expanded clones was higher in CD8+ T cells than in CD4+. The antigens recognized by the expanded peripheral T cells, that is their antigen specificity, were not determined.

The chain has TRBV19 and TRBJ1-2; D gene ambiguous. This TCR derives from an adult with an advanced solid tumor such as melanoma, head and neck, liver or kidney cancer. The sample in question was CD4+ or CD8+ T cells sorted from blood, obtained in a trial of the OX40 agonist ivuxolimab. The CDR3: CASSIVVGDHGYTF. In DNA, the CDR3 is TGTGCCAGTAGTATAGTAGTCGGGGATCACGGCTACACCTTC.